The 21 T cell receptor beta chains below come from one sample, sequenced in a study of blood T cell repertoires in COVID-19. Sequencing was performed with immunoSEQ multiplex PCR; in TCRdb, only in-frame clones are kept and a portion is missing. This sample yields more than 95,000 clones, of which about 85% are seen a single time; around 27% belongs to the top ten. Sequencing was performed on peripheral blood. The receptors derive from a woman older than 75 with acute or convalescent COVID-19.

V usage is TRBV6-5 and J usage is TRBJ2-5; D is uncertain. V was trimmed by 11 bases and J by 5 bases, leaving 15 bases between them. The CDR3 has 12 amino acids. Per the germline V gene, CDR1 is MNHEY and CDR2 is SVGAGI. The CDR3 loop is CAGSAGGETQYF. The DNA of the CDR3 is TGTGCCGGCTCGGCAGGTGGGGAGACCCAGTACTTC.

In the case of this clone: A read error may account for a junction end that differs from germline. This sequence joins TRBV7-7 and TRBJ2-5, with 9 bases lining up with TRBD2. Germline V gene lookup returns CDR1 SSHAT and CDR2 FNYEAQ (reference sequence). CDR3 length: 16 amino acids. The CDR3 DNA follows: TGTGCTAGCAGCTTAGAGGTTAGCGGGGGTATGAAGACCCAGTACTTC. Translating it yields CASSLEVSGGMKTQYF.

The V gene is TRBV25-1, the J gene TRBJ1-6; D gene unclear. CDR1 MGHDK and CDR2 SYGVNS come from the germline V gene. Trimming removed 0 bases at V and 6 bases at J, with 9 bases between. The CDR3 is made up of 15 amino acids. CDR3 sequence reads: CASSEYSGFNSPLHF. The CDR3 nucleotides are TGTGCCAGCAGTGAATATTCGGGATTTAATTCACCCCTCCACTTT.

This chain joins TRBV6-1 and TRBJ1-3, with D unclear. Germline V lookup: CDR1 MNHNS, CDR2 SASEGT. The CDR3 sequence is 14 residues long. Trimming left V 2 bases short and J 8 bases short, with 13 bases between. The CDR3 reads CASSERQSVHTIYF. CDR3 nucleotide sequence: TGTGCCAGCAGTGAAAGACAATCAGTCCACACCATATATTTT.

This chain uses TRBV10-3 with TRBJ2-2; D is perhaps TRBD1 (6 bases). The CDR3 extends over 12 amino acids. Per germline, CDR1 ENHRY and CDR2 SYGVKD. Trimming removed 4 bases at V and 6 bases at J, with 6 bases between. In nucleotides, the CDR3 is TGTGCCATCAGTGGGGGGCCCGGGGAGCTGTTTTTT. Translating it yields CAISGGPGELFF.

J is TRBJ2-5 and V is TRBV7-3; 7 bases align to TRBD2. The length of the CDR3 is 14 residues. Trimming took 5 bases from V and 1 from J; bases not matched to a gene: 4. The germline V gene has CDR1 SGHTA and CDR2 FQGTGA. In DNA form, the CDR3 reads TGTGCCAGCAGCCGCGGGGGAGTCCAAGAGACCCAGTACTTC. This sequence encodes CASSRGGVQETQYF. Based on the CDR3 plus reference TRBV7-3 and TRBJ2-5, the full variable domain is GAGVSQTPSNKVTEKGKYVELRCDPISGHTALYWYRQSLGQGPEFLIYFQGTGAADDSGLPNDRFFAVRPEGSVSTLKIQRTERGDSAVYLCASSRGGVQETQYFGPGTRLLVL.

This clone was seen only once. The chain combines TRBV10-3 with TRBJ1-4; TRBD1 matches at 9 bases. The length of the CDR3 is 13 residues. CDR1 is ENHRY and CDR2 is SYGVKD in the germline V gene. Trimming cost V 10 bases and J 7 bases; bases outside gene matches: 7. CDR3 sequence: CATGLTGGEKLFF. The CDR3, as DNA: TGTGCCACCGGATTGACAGGGGGTGAAAAACTGTTTTTT.

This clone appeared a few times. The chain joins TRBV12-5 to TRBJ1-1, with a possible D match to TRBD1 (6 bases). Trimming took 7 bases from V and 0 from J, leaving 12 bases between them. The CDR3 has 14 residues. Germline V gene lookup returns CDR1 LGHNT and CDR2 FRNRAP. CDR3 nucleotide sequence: TGTGCTAGTGCCAGGGACACCGTGAACACTGAAGCTTTCTTT. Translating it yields CASARDTVNTEAFF.

As DNA, the CDR3 is TGTGCCAGCTCACCAAATCCAGGGCTGAACACTGAAGCTTTCTTT. Translated: CASSPNPGLNTEAFF. V and J are TRBV18 and TRBJ1-1; a weak D match, TRBD1 (5 bases). Looked up from germline, CDR1 is KGHSH and CDR2 is LQKENI. The CDR3 contains 15 residues. The V gene lost 2 bases and the J gene lost 0 bases, with 10 bases spanning the gap.

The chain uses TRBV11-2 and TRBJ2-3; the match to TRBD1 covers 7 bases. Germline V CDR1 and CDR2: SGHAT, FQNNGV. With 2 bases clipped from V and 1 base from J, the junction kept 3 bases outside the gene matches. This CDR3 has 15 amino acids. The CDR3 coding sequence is TGTGCCAGCAGCTTAAGACAGGGACGCACAGATACGCAGTATTTT. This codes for CASSLRQGRTDTQYF.

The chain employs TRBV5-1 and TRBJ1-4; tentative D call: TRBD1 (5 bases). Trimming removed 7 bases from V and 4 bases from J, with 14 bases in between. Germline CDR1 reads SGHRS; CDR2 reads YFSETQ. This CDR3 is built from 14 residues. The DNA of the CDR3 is TGCGCCAGCCGCTCCGGGGGTATTAATGAAAAACTGTTTTTT. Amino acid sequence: CASRSGGINEKLFF.

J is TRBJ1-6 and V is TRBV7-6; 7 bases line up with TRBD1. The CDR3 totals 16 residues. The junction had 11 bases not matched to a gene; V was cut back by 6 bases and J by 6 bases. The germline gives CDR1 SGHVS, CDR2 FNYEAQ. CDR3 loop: CASSLRQGPINSPLHF. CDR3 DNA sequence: TGTGCCAGCAGTCTGCGACAGGGCCCCATTAATTCACCCCTCCACTTT.

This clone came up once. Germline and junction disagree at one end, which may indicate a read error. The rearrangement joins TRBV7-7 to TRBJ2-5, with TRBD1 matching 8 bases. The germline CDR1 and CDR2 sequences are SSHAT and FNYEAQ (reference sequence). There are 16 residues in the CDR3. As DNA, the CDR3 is TGTGCTAGCAGCTTAGCGCGGCCAGGGGGCTTAGAGACCCAGTACTTC. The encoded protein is CASSLARPGGLETQYF.

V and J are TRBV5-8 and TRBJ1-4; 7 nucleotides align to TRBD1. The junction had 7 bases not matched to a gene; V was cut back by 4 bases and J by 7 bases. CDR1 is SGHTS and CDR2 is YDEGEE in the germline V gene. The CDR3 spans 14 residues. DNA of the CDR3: TGTGCCAGCAGCCGAGACAGGGTACGTGAAAAACTGTTTTTT. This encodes CASSRDRVREKLFF.

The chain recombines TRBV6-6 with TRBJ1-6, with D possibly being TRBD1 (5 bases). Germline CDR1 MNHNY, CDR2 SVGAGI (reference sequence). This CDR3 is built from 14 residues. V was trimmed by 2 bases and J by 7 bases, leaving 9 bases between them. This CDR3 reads CASSYDSLNSPLHF. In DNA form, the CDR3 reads TGTGCCAGCAGTTACGACAGTTTAAATTCACCCCTCCACTTT.

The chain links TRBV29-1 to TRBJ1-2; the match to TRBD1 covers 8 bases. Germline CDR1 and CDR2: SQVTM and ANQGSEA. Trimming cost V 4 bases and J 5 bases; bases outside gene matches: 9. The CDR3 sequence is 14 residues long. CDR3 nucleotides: TGCAGCGTTGTGGACAGGGCGATTCGTTATGGCTACACCTTC. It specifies CSVVDRAIRYGYTF.

The CDR3 sequence: CSVGGQATDTQYF. The CDR3 region has the DNA TGCAGCGTTGGAGGACAGGCGACAGATACGCAGTATTTT. The chain couples TRBV29-1 to TRBJ2-3; 7 bases are shared with TRBD1. The germline V gene has CDR1 SQVTM and CDR2 ANQGSEA. The trim removed 4 bases at V and 3 bases at J, leaving 4 bases unmatched. The CDR3 sequence is 13 residues long.

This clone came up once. The CDR3 protein is CSARDITEAFF. In nucleotides, the CDR3 is TGCAGTGCTAGAGATATCACTGAAGCTTTCTTT. J is TRBJ1-1 and V is TRBV20-1; D unclear. Trimming took 0 bases from V and 4 from J, leaving 3 bases between them. Germline V gives CDR1 DFQATT, CDR2 SNEGSKA (reference sequence). The CDR3 contains 11 residues.

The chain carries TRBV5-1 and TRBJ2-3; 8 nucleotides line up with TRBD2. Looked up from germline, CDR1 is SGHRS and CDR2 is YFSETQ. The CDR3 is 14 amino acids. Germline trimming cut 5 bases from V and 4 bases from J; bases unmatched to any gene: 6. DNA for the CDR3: TGCGCCAGCAGAGATCTTAGCGGGGCAGATACGCAGTATTTT. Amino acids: CASRDLSGADTQYF.

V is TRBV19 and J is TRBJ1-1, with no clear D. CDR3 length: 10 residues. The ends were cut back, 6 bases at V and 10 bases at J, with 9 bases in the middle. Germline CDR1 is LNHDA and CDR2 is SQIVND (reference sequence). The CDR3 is CASSHRVAFF. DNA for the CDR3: TGTGCCAGTAGCCACAGAGTAGCTTTCTTT.

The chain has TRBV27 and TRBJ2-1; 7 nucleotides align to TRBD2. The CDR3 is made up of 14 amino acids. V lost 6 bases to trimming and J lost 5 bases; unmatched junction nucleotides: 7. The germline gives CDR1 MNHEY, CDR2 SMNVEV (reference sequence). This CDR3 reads CASRKAGRDNEQFF. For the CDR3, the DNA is TGTGCCAGCAGAAAAGCGGGGCGTGACAATGAGCAGTTCTTC.